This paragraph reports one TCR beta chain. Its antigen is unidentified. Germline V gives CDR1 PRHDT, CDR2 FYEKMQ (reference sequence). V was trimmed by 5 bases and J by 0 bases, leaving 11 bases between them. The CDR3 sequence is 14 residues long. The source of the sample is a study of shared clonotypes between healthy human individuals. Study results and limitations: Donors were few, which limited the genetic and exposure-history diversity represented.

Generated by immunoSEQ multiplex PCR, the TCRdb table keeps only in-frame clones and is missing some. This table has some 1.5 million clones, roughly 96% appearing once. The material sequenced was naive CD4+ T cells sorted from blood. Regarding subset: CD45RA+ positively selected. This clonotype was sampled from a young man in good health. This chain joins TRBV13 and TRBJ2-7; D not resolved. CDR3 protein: CASSPRVLSYEQYF. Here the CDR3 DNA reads TGTGCCAGCAGCCCCCGGGTGCTCTCCTACGAGCAGTACTTC.